The entry below gives a single T cell receptor (beta chain) sequence along with its context. Antigen: not known. Eight distinct reactions (per sample) were used to make the cDNA. From its re-call of the 5' RACE reads, TCRdb lists each CDR3 protein once, without DNA. Its listing shows about 160,000 distinct CDR3 sequences. The source of the sample is a study of monozygotic twins with inflammatory bowel disease. CDR3 length equals 13 residues. Germline V gene sequence: CDR1 SGHNT, CDR2 YYREEE (reference sequence). Study-level findings and limits: Lower TCRbeta diversity (inverse Simpson) was seen in IBD patients than in healthy co-twins. Discrimination among different T cell subtypes was not achievable. Reduced clonotype sharing with other individuals was observed in IBD patients relative to healthy twins, especially with disease activity.

This receptor was identified in a human donor with ulcerative colitis or Crohn's disease, or a healthy co-twin of an affected twin (not recorded which). Sequencing was done on a sample of blood. V and J are TRBV5-4 and TRBJ2-7; as DNA is missing, the TRBD1 call by TCRdb cannot be tested. CDR3: CASSFAGRLEQYF.